These 2 T cell receptor beta chains came from one sample sequenced in a study of CD8+ T cells in alopecia areata. It was cDNA, reverse transcribed from extracted RNA, that served as the sequencing template. Produced via immunoSEQ multiplex PCR; TCRdb's table is partial and in-frame only. Seen here are approximately 150,000 clones, over 45% observed once, and the top ten hold less than 8%. The specimen sequenced was CD4+ T cells sorted from blood. The source is a human donor with alopecia areata.

The J gene is TRBJ1-4, the V gene TRBV29-1, with 9 bases matching TRBD1. Germline V gene sequence: CDR1 SQVTM, CDR2 ANQGSEA. The CDR3 sequence is 15 residues long. V lost 3 bases to trimming and J lost 5 bases; unmatched junction nucleotides: 7. The CDR3 protein is CSVDQTGTGNEKLFF. The CDR3 nucleotides are TGCAGCGTTGATCAGACAGGGACAGGGAATGAAAAACTGTTTTTT.

The genes are TRBV7-9 and TRBJ1-1; 7 bases are a match to TRBD1. The CDR3 runs to 14 residues. Germline V gene lookup returns CDR1 SEHNR and CDR2 FQNEAQ (reference sequence). V trimming: 5 bases; J trimming: 3 bases; junction bases outside the gene matches: 6. CDR3 amino acids: CASSLQGSDTEAFF. The CDR3 DNA is TGTGCCAGCAGCCTACAGGGGTCGGACACTGAAGCTTTCTTT.